The 14 T cell receptor beta chains below all came from one sample that was sequenced in a study of cytomegalovirus exposure and HLA in healthy donors. Use of 60 Vbeta and 13 Jbeta primers characterized the PCR. The data were produced by immunoSEQ multiplex PCR, yet TCRdb's version contains in-frame clones alone and is incomplete. The repertoire holds about 160,000 clones, with around 80% as singletons. The sequenced material came from PBMCs. Receptors were obtained from a male donor in good health and CMV-seropositive.

This clone was observed a handful of times. CDR3 loop: CASSSRHVADTQYF. The CDR3 nucleotides read TGTGCCAGCAGCTCCAGACACGTGGCAGATACGCAGTATTTT. V usage is TRBV6-1 and J usage is TRBJ2-3; D ambiguous. CDR1 MNHNS and CDR2 SASEGT come from the germline V gene. The germline V and J ends were trimmed by 6 bases and 4 bases, with 14 bases remaining between them. The CDR3 length is 14 residues.

The rearrangement links TRBV7-2 to TRBJ1-1; 9 bases agree with TRBD1. This CDR3 is built from 14 residues. Losses at the gene ends were 1 base for V and 10 bases for J; bases not matched to a gene: 7. The germline CDR1 and CDR2 sequences are SGHTA and FQGNSA. The CDR3 DNA sequence: TGTGCCAGCAGCTTAGACAGGGGGCGTCGAGTAGCTTTCTTT. This encodes CASSLDRGRRVAFF.

The chain employs TRBV5-1 and TRBJ2-7; D not resolved. V was cut by 0 bases and J by 3 bases, with 10 bases left in between. The CDR3 is 14 amino acids. CDR1 and CDR2 (germline): SGHRS, YFSETQ. Here the CDR3 DNA reads TGCGCCAGCAGCTTGGCTGATTCGGGCTACGAGCAGTACTTC. Translation: CASSLADSGYEQYF. Variable domain in full (rest from reference TRBV5-1 and TRBJ2-7): KAGVTQTPRYLIKTRGQQVTLSCSPISGHRSVSWYQQTPGQGLQFLFEYFSETQRNKGNFPGRFSGRQFSNSRSEMNVSTLELGDSALYLCASSLADSGYEQYFGPGTRLTVT.

Comments on this clone: Other nucleotide sequences in the sample specify the same CDR3. This chain joins TRBV6-6 and TRBJ2-7; the match to TRBD2 covers 7 bases. Germline CDR1 is MNHNY and CDR2 is SVGAGI (reference sequence). V gave up 6 bases and J gave up 5 bases; unmatched junction bases: 4. This CDR3 spans 12 amino acids. The CDR3, as DNA: TGTGCCAGCAGCGTCCGGGAGGACGAGCAGTACTTC. Translation gives CASSVREDEQYF.

The J gene is TRBJ2-7, the V gene TRBV6-5, with 9 bases lining up with TRBD1. The V gene end was trimmed by 2 bases and the J gene end by 3 bases; junction bases not matched to a gene: 5. The CDR3 has 15 amino acids. Germline V lookup: CDR1 MNHEY, CDR2 SVGAGI. The CDR3 spells CASSYAGQGGYEQYF. Here the CDR3 DNA reads TGTGCCAGCAGTTACGCGGGACAGGGTGGCTACGAGCAGTACTTC.

V and J are TRBV7-8 and TRBJ1-1; D may be TRBD1 (6 bases). Germline lookup yields CDR1 SGHVS and CDR2 FQNEAQ. The V end was cut by 2 bases, the J end by 5 bases, with 18 bases between. The CDR3 runs to 16 residues. The CDR3 DNA follows: TGTGCCAGCAGCTTAAGGGGGGGCGGAGGGTGGACTGAAGCTTTCTTT. Protein: CASSLRGGGGWTEAFF. The full variable domain, in which reference TRBV7-8 and TRBJ1-1 provide the parts outside the CDR3, is GAGVSQSPRYKVAKRGQDVALRCDPISGHVSLFWYQQALGQGPEFLTYFQNEAQLDKSGLPSDRFFAERPEGSVSTLKIQRTQQEDSAVYLCASSLRGGGGWTEAFFGQGTRLTVV.

CDR3 coding DNA: TGTGCCAGCAGCTCCATGACAGGGTCTCATGAAGCTTTCTTT. Its protein product is CASSSMTGSHEAFF. The J gene is TRBJ1-1, the V gene TRBV7-9; the match to TRBD1 covers 7 bases. Germline assignment: CDR1 SEHNR and CDR2 FQNEAQ (reference sequence). V trimming: 4 bases; J trimming: 7 bases; junction bases outside the gene matches: 9. There are 14 residues in the CDR3.

This chain uses TRBV29-1 with TRBJ1-2; D call uncertain. From germline, CDR1 is SQVTM and CDR2 ANQGSEA. This CDR3 spans 13 amino acids. The V end was cut by 3 bases, the J end by 3 bases, with 11 bases between. CDR3: CSVDSVQDYGYTF. CDR3 DNA: TGCAGCGTTGACTCTGTCCAGGACTATGGCTACACCTTC.

The DNA for the CDR3 is TGTGCCAGCAGCAAAAAAGGTCCTAGCGGAATATACAATGAGCAGTTCTTC. This codes for CASSKKGPSGIYNEQFF. The rearrangement links TRBV21-1 to TRBJ2-1; the DNA was not used to check the table's D call, TRBD2. TRBV21-1 constitutes a pseudogene. The CDR3 is made up of 17 amino acids.

This clone occurred a few times. The CDR3 spells CARSPAETGNEQYF. DNA for the CDR3: TGTGCCAGAAGCCCGGCGGAGACAGGCAACGAGCAGTACTTC. This chain uses TRBV5-3 with TRBJ2-7; D possibly corresponds to TRBD1 (6 bases). TRBV5-3 qualifies as an ORF whose function is uncertain. Trimming removed 4 bases at V and 5 bases at J, with 16 bases between. The CDR3 runs 14 residues.

This clone was seen just once. V and J are TRBV19 and TRBJ1-3; D not resolved. Germline loops: CDR1 LNHDA, CDR2 SQIVND (reference sequence). V lost 3 bases and J lost 1, with 13 bases in between. The CDR3 has 16 amino acids. The CDR3 loop is CASSILEWASGNTIYF. The DNA of the CDR3 is TGTGCCAGTAGTATCTTAGAGTGGGCATCTGGAAACACCATATATTTT.

The genes are TRBV7-2 and TRBJ2-7; 8 bases fit TRBD2. Germline V gene data show CDR1 as SGHTA and CDR2 as FQGNSA. J gave up 2 bases and V 5 bases, and 14 bases lay outside the gene matches. The CDR3 is 17 amino acids. CDR3: CASSPPGAGGSTYEQYF. The CDR3 DNA sequence: TGTGCCAGCAGCCCACCAGGGGCGGGAGGCAGCACCTACGAGCAGTACTTC.

This clone was detected once. Written as DNA, the CDR3 is TGTGCCTGGATGGGGCGGGGGATGACCGGGGAGCTGTTTTTT. Translated: CAWMGRGMTGELFF. V and J are TRBV30 and TRBJ2-2; 7 positions match TRBD2. The CDR3 sequence is 14 residues long. The germline V gene has CDR1 GTSNPN and CDR2 SVGIG (reference sequence). V shed 4 bases, J shed 5 bases, and the junction held 7 bases outside the gene matches.

The chain employs TRBV27 and TRBJ1-2; D gene ambiguous. The CDR3 is 15 residues long. Germline CDR1 reads MNHEY; CDR2 reads SMNVEV (reference sequence). The ends were cut back, 5 bases at V and 4 bases at J, with 17 bases in the middle. Here the CDR3 reads CASSRTATSLYGYTF. Here the CDR3 DNA reads TGTGCCAGCAGTCGAACAGCTACCAGCCTCTATGGCTACACCTTC.